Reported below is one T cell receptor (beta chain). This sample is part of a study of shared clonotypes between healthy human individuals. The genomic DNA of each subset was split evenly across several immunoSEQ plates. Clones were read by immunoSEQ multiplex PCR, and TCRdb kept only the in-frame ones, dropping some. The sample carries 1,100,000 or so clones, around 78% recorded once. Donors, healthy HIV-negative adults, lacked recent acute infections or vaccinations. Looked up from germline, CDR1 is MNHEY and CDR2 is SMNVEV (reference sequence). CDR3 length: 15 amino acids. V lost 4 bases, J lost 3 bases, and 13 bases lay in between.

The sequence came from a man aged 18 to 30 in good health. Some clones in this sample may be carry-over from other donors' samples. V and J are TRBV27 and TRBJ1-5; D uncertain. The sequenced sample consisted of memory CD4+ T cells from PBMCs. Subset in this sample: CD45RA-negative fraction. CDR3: CASSSTGMPNQPQHF. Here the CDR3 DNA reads TGTGCCAGCAGTTCTACGGGGATGCCCAATCAGCCCCAGCATTTT.